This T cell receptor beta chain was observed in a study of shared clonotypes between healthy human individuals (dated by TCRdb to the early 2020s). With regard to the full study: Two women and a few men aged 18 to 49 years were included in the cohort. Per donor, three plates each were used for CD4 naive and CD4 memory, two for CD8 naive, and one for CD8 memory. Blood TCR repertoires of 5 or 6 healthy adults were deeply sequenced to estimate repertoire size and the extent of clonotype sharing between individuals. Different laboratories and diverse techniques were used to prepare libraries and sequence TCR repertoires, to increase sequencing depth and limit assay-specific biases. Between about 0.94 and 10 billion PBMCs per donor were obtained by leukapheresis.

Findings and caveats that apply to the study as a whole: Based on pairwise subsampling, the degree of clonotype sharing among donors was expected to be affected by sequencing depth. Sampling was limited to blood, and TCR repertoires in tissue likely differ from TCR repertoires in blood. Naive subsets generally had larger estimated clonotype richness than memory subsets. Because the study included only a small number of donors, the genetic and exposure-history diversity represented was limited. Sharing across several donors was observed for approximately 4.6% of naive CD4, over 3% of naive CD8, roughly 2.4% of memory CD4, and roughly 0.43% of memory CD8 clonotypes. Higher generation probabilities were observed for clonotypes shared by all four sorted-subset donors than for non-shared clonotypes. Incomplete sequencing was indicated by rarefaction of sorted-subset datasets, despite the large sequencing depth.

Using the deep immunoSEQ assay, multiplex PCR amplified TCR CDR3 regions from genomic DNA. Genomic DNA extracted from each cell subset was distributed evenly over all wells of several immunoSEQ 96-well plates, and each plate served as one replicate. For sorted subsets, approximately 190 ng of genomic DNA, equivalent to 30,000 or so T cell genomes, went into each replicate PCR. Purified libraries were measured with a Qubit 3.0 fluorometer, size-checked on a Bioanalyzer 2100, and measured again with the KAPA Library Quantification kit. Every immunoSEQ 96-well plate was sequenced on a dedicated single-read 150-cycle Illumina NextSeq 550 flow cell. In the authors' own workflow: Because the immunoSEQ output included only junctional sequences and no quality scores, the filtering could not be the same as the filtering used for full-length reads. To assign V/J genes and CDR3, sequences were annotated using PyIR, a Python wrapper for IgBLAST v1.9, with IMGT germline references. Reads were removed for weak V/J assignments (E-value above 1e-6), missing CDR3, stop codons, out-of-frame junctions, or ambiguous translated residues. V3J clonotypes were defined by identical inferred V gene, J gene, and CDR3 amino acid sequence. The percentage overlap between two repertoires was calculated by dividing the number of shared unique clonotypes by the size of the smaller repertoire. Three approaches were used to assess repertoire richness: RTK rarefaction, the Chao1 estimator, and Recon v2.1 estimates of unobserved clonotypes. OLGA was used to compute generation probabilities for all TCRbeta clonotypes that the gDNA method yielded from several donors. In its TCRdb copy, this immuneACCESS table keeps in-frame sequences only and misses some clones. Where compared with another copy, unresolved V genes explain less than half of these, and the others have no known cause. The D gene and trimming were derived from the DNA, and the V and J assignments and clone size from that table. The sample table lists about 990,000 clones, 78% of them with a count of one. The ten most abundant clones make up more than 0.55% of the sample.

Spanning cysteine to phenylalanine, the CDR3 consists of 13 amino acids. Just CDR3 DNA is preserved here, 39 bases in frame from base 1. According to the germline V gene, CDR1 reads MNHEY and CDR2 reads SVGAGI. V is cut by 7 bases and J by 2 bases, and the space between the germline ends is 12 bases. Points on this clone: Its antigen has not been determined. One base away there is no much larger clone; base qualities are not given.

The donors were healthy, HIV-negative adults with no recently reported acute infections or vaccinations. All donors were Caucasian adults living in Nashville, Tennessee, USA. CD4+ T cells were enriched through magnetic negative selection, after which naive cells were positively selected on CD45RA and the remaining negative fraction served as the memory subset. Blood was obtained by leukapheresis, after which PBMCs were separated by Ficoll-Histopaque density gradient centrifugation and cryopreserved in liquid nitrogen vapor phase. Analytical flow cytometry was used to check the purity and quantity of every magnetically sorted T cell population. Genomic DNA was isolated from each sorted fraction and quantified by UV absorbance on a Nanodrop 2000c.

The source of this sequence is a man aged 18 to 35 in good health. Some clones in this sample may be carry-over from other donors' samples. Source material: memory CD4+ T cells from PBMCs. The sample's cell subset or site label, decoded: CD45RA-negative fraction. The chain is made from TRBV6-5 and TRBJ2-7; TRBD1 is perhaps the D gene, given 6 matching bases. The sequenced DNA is TGTGCCAGCATGTCAGGGGCCCCCTACGAGCAGTACTTC. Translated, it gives CASMSGAPYEQYF.